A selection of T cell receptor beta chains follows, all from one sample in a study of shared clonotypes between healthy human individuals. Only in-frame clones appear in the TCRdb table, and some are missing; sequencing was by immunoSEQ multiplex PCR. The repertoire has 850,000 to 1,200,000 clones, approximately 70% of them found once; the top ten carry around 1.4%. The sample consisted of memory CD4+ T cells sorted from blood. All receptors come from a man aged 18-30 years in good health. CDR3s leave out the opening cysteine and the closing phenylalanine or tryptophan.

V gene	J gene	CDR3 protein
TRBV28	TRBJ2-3	ASGQGSVGTDTQY
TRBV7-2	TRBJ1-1	ASSLYRDTEAF
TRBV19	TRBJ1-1	ATGQGQNTEAF
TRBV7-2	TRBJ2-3	ASSPLAGRTDTQY
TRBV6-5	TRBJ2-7	ASKAGGVNEQY
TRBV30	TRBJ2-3	AWTSYGSDTQY
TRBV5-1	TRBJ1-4	ASSPGTVTNEKLF
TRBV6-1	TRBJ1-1	ASSGGNRMNTEAF
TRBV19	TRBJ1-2	ASSGTGSGYT
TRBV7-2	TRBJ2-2	ASSLRQNTGELF
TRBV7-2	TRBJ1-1	ASSLSDRTEAF
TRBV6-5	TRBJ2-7	ASSYARGNAYEQY
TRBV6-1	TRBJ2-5	ASSWRGTQETQY
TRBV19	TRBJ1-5	ASSFGPNQPQH
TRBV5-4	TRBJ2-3	ASSSYTSGSTDTQY
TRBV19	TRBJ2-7	ASTEGRHSLKQY
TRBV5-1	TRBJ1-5	ASSPLTGEQPQH
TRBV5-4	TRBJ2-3	ASSLNRGGPDTQY
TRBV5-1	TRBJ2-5	ASSLVGQGSLETQY
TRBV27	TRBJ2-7	ASRDRVPPYEQY
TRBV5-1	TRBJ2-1	ASSPRDRGDEQF
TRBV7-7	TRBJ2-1	ASSLYGSYNEQF
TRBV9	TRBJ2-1	ASSGTSGRRENNEQF
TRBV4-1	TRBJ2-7	ASSQENRFYEQY
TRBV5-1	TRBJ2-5	ASSLAGQVEETQY
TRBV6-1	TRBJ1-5	ASSSDTPKKQPQH
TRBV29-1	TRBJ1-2	SVREDYGYT
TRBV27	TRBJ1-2	ASSLHGQGLIGYT
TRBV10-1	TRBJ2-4	ASSEGVAGVSKNIQY
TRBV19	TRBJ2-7	ASSIVGGWRASYEQY
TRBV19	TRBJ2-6	ASTSSLPGAFGANVLT
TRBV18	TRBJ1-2	ASSPRTGEGYT
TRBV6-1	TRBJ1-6	ASSEGHRGPNSPLH
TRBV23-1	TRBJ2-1	ASSQPIDRDTEQF
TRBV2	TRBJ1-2	ASSPVGTGFNYGYT
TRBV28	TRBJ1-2	ASSLQNTLTGYT
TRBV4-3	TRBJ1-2	ASSQRWPANYGYT
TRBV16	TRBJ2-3	ASSQSSFADTQY
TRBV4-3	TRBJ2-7	ASSQDLSAIPYEQY
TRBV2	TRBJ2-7	ASAMGIEQY
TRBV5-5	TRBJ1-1	ASSGQGFTEAF
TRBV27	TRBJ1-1	ASSFLGQGTEAF
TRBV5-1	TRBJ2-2	ASSLVQLLNTGELF
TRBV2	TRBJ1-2	ASSEEGARSGYT